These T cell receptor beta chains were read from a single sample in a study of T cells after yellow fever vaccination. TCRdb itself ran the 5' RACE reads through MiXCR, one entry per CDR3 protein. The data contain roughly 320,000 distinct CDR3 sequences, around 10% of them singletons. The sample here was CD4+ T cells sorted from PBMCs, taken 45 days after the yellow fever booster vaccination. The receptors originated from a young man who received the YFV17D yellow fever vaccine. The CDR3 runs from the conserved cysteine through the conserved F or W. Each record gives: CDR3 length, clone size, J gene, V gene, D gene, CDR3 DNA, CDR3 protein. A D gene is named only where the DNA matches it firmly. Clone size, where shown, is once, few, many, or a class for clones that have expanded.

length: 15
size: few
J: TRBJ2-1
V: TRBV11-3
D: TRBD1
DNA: TGTGCCAGCAGCTTAGAAGGGACAGGGTCCGATGAGCAGTTCTTC
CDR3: CASSLEGTGSDEQFF

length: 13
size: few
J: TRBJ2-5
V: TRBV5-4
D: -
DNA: TGTGCCAGCAGCTTCTTTCGAGTTGAGACCCAGTACTTC
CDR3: CASSFFRVETQYF

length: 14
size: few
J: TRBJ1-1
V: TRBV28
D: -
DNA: TGTGCCATCAACGGGACACCCTTGAACACTGAAGCTTTCTTT
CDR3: CAINGTPLNTEAFF

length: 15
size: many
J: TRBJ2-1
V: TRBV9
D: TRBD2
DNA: TGTGCCAGCAGCCGTAGACTAGCGGGGTATAATGAGCAGTTCTTC
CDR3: CASSRRLAGYNEQFF

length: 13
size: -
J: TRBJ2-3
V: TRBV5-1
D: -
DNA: TGCGCCAGCGCCATTGACGGCACAGATACGCAGTATTTT
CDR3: CASAIDGTDTQYF

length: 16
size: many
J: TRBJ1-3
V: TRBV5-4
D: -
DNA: TGTGCCAGCAGCTACCCCAACGGGGGTGCCCGAAACACCATATATTTT
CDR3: CASSYPNGGARNTIYF

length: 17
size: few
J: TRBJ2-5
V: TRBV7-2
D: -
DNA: TGTGCCAGCAGCTTACGCGTATGGGGCGTGCGCGGCGAGACCCAGTACTTC
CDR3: CASSLRVWGVRGETQYF

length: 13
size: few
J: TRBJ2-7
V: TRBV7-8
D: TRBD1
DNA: TGTGCCAGCAGCTTAGTGACAGGGGTCGAGCAGTACTTC
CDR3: CASSLVTGVEQYF

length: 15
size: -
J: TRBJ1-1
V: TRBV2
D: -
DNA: TGTGCCAGCAGTCAATCCCCAGCTCAGAACACTGAAGCTTTCTTT
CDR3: CASSQSPAQNTEAFF

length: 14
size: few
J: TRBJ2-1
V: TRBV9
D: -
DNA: TGTGCCAGCAGCGAGAGTGGGGGTTACAATGAGCAGTTCTTC
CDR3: CASSESGGYNEQFF